Shown below are 2 T cell receptor beta chains from a single sample sequenced in a study of shared T cell receptors in the human thymus. Repertoires were generated with immunoSEQ multiplex PCR, while TCRdb's copy carries only in-frame clones and drops some. The repertoire holds hundreds of thousands of clones, about 80% seen once, with 0.013% in the top ten. The sample also formed part of further work on human thymus T cells.

Sequenced sample: thymocytes. The receptors were sampled from a boy under two years old with a congenital heart defect.

The chain employs TRBV6-4 and TRBJ2-1, with a possible D match to TRBD1 (5 bases). Germline CDR1 MRHNA, CDR2 SNTAGT. Trimming stripped 3 bases from V and 3 bases from J, with 12 bases between. The CDR3 is made up of 15 amino acids. CDR3 residues: CASSEGAVSYNEQFF. The CDR3 DNA reads as TGTGCCAGCAGTGAAGGGGCGGTTAGCTACAATGAGCAGTTCTTC.

This chain connects TRBV28 to TRBJ2-5, with D possibly being TRBD1 (6 bases). Trimming took off 3 bases at V and 1 base at J, with 9 bases between the two ends. CDR3 length equals 14 residues. Per germline, CDR1 MDHEN and CDR2 SYDVKM. The CDR3 DNA reads TGTGCCAGCAGTTTGGGGGCAGGCCAAGAGACCCAGTACTTC. Its protein product is CASSLGAGQETQYF. The whole variable domain, remainder taken from reference TRBV28 and TRBJ2-5, is DVKVTQSSRYLVKRTGEKVFLECVQDMDHENMFWYRQDPGLGLRLIYFSYDVKMKEKGDIPEGYSVSREKKERFSLILESASTNQTSMYLCASSLGAGQETQYFGPGTRLLVL.